This T cell receptor (beta chain) was found in a study of T cell responses to AZD1222 COVID-19 vaccine. Study-level findings and limits: Nearly half of unique spike-specific TCRs reportedly avoided B.1.351 and B.1.1.7 mutated regions. It was only a handful of AZD1222 recipients who were seropositive at baseline.

Pooling covered second doses at about 4 or about 12 weeks. Comments on this clone: Its antigen is undetermined.

V was pared by 1 base and J by 2 bases, with 11 bases of the junction left unmatched. Germline CDR1 is LGHNA and CDR2 is YNFKEQ. The CDR3 contains 18 residues. Libraries were prepared by immunoSEQ multiplex PCR; TCRdb keeps only in-frame clonotypes and omits some of them. The sample contains some 200,000 clones, around 89% of which appear only once. This receptor was taken from an adult who received the AZD1222 COVID-19 vaccine. This sequence joins TRBV4-2 and TRBJ1-1; 9 bases line up with TRBD1. The source was peripheral blood, collected 28 days after the second AZD1222 dose. Here the CDR3 reads CASSQGTGQGRSNTEAFF. CDR3 bases: TGTGCCAGCAGCCAAGGAACGGGACAGGGAAGGTCTAACACTGAAGCTTTCTTT.